The 16 T cell receptor beta chains listed next were all sequenced from one sample in a study of T cell repertoires in cytomegalovirus infection. TCRdb itself ran the reads through MiXCR, one entry per CDR3 protein. The sample shows hundreds of thousands of distinct CDR3 sequences, roughly 42% of them seen only once. For these TCRs, the target antigens are not known. Source: cultured PBMCs, taken from culture after CMV antigen stimulation. These receptors were collected from a human donor in good health (CMV status not recorded). Some clones in this sample may be carry-over from other donors' samples.

This rearrangement joins TRBV7-4 to TRBJ2-3; the match to TRBD2 covers 11 bases. Germline-derived CDR1 and CDR2 are SGHVT and SQSDAQ. The length of the CDR3 is 15 residues. Unmatched junction bases numbered 6, after V lost 3 bases and J lost 7 bases. CDR3 protein: CASSLTSGKLNTQYF. CDR3 coding DNA: TGTGCCAGCAGCTTGACTAGCGGGAAGTTGAATACGCAGTATTTT.

This clonotype turned up a few times. The chain links TRBV7-9 to TRBJ1-1; D remains ambiguous. V was clipped by 5 bases and J by 1 base, with 14 bases between them. Germline loops: CDR1 SEHNR, CDR2 FQNEAQ (reference sequence). This CDR3 is built from 15 residues. The CDR3, as DNA: TGTGCCAGCAGCCGATTCACGGGTACGAACACTGAAGCTTTCTTT. Protein sequence: CASSRFTGTNTEAFF.

This clonotype has only a few counts. The rearrangement uses TRBV7-2 and TRBJ2-2; the D gene could be TRBD1 or TRBD2 (6 bases each). The CDR3 runs 16 residues. V lost 5 bases to trimming and J lost 3 bases, with 16 bases between them. CDR1 is SGHTA and CDR2 is FQGNSA in the germline V gene. The CDR3 DNA reads TGTGCCAGCAGCCCGATAGGGGGGACTTACACCGGGGAGCTGTTTTTT. Amino acid sequence: CASSPIGGTYTGELFF.

This chain joins TRBV9 and TRBJ1-1, with D perhaps TRBD1 (6 bases). V lost 3 bases to trimming and J lost 11 bases, with 17 bases between them. The germline gives CDR1 SGDLS, CDR2 YYNGEE. The CDR3 has 13 residues. This CDR3 reads CASSANPGDRAFF. The DNA of the CDR3 is TGTGCCAGCAGCGCAAACCCAGGGGATCGGGCTTTCTTT.

The rearrangement uses TRBV7-6 and TRBJ2-2; D gene unclear. The CDR3 has 13 amino acids. The germline gives CDR1 SGHVS, CDR2 FNYEAQ. With 6 bases removed from V and 3 bases from J, the gap between germline ends came to 8 bases. The CDR3 sequence is CASRDLYTGELFF. The CDR3, as DNA: TGTGCCAGCAGGGATCTTTACACCGGGGAGCTGTTTTTT.

This clonotype was detected only a few times. The V call is TRBV27, the J call TRBJ2-2, with a weak D call TRBD1 (6 bases). CDR3 size: 17 residues. The V end lost 2 bases, the J end lost 0 bases, and 13 bases lay between the germline ends. The germline V gene has CDR1 MNHEY and CDR2 SMNVEV (reference sequence). CDR3 sequence reads: CASSLTQGISNTGELFF. The CDR3 coding sequence is TGTGCCAGCAGTTTAACTCAGGGGATTTCGAACACCGGGGAGCTGTTTTTT.

The rearrangement links TRBV7-2 to TRBJ1-5, with TRBD1 as a possible D gene (6 bases). V was trimmed by 1 base and J by 1 base, leaving 11 bases between them. The CDR3 consists of 16 residues. In germline, CDR1 is SGHTA, CDR2 FQGNSA. The CDR3 loop is CASSLGYRESNQPQHF. CDR3 nucleotide sequence: TGTGCCAGCAGCTTAGGGTACAGGGAAAGCAATCAGCCCCAGCATTTT.

This chain connects TRBV28 to TRBJ1-1; D may be TRBD1 (5 bases). V lost 3 bases and J lost 0, with 17 bases in between. The CDR3 length is 17 residues. Germline V gene lookup returns CDR1 MDHEN and CDR2 SYDVKM. The CDR3 sequence is CASSFVRGGNLNTEAFF. The CDR3 DNA sequence: TGTGCCAGCAGTTTTGTTCGGGGGGGGAACTTGAACACTGAAGCTTTCTTT.

The rearrangement joins TRBV15 to TRBJ1-6, with a possible D match to TRBD1 (6 bases). In germline, CDR1 is LNHNV, CDR2 YYDKDF (reference sequence). This CDR3 has 15 residues. V was clipped by 0 bases and J by 9 bases, with 12 bases between them. The CDR3 DNA follows: TGTGCCACCAGCAGAGATGCAGGGGACGGTTCACCCCTCCACTTT. It translates to CATSRDAGDGSPLHF.

V usage is TRBV12-3 or TRBV12-4 and J usage is TRBJ2-3; possible D gene TRBD1, 6 bases. V lost 2 bases and J lost 5, with 17 bases in between. The CDR3 sequence is 16 residues long. The CDR3 DNA sequence: TGTGCCAGCAGTTTATCTGGTAGAGGGGGACAAGATACGCAGTATTTT. Its protein product is CASSLSGRGGQDTQYF.

The chain is built from TRBV6-1 and TRBJ2-7, with 7 bases identical to TRBD1. Germline values: CDR1 MNHNS, CDR2 SASEGT. Trimming at V came to 4 bases and at J to 2 bases, leaving 5 bases not matched to a gene. This CDR3 spans 14 amino acids. CDR3 amino acids: CASSAYGTAYEQYF. The CDR3 DNA reads TGTGCCAGCAGTGCCTACGGGACAGCCTACGAGCAGTACTTC.

The chain joins TRBV6-2 or TRBV6-3 to TRBJ2-7, with 8 positions matching TRBD2. This CDR3 comprises 15 residues. In germline, CDR1 is MNHEY, CDR2 SVGEGT. V dropped 5 bases and J dropped 4; count of bases not matched to a gene: 10. Here the CDR3 DNA reads TGTGCCAGCAGTCTCCTGAGCGGGAGTATGTACGAGCAGTACTTC. Its translation is CASSLLSGSMYEQYF.

This clonotype was observed a single time. The chain links TRBV10-3 to TRBJ1-1; 7 positions match TRBD1. The CDR3 runs to 14 residues. Germline V lookup: CDR1 ENHRY, CDR2 SYGVKD. After removal of 6 bases from V and 5 bases from J, the junction contained 9 bases not matched to a gene. The CDR3 bases are TGTGCCATCAGCGAGGGACAGTATGGGACTGAAGCTTTCTTT. Its protein is CAISEGQYGTEAFF.

The chain links TRBV12-3 or TRBV12-4 to TRBJ1-2; 9 nucleotides match TRBD1. The CDR3 extends over 14 amino acids. J lost 2 bases, V lost 6 bases, and 4 bases had no gene match. CDR3 sequence reads: CASRGQGRNYGYTF. The CDR3 bases are TGTGCCAGCAGGGGACAGGGACGAAACTATGGCTACACCTTC.

This clonotype was seen a few times. This rearrangement joins TRBV7-9 to TRBJ1-1; 7 bases are a match to TRBD1. Germline trimming cut 7 bases from V and 4 bases from J; bases unmatched to any gene: 9. The CDR3 is made up of 14 amino acids. From germline, CDR1 is SEHNR and CDR2 FQNEAQ (reference sequence). CDR3 coding DNA: TGTGCCAGCAACCTACAGGGGTCGGGCACTGAAGCTTTCTTT. Translation: CASNLQGSGTEAFF.

This clonotype showed up many times. This sequence joins TRBV12-3 or TRBV12-4 and TRBJ2-5; 8 positions agree with TRBD2. The J segment lost 5 bases and the V segment lost 6 bases, leaving 20 bases of the junction unmatched. The CDR3 extends over 18 amino acids. The CDR3 loop reads CASSPGVIRGGFAETQYF. DNA of the CDR3: TGTGCCAGCAGCCCAGGTGTCATCCGCGGGGGGTTCGCGGAGACCCAGTACTTC.